These 4 T cell receptor beta chains were sequenced from one sample in a study of CD8 T cells in Susac syndrome (dated by TCRdb to the late 2010s). To prepare the library, the immunoSEQ multiplex PCR assay was applied. RNA was extracted using the RNeasy kit, and roughly 0.5 to 1 microgram was reverse transcribed with random hexamers. The public reads were reanalyzed by TCRdb: fastp trimming at Q25, MiXCR alignment, in-frame beta chains only. Here each entry gathers all rows of one CDR3 protein and keeps the most common genes and DNA. Here the sample has some 150,000 distinct CDR3 sequences; over 85% occur a single time. The top ten constitute 0.27% of the sample. The sample comprised CD8+ T cells from PBMCs. The receptor set was obtained from a human donor in good health.

This sequence joins TRBV5-6 and TRBJ2-3, with TRBD2 matching 7 bases. This CDR3 contains 14 residues. The V gene's germline CDR1 is SGHDT and CDR2 YYEEEE. After removal of 5 bases from V and 4 bases from J, the junction contained 7 bases not matched to a gene. The CDR3 region is CASRNAGVADTQYF. Written as DNA, the CDR3 is TGTGCCAGCAGAAACGCGGGGGTGGCAGATACGCAGTATTTT.

The chain is built from TRBV7-6 and TRBJ2-7; 9 nucleotides align to TRBD1. Germline trimming cut 6 bases from V and 6 bases from J; bases unmatched to any gene: 9. CDR1 and CDR2 (germline): SGHVS, FNYEAQ. CDR3 length: 14 amino acids. As DNA, the CDR3 is TGTGCCAGCAGTTCCGGACAGGGGCACTCCGAGCAGTACTTC. Protein: CASSSGQGHSEQYF.

The chain has TRBV27 and TRBJ2-7; a weak D match, TRBD1 (6 bases). Germline values: CDR1 MNHEY, CDR2 SMNVEV (reference sequence). V was trimmed by 8 bases and J by 11 bases, leaving 13 bases between them. The CDR3 is 10 amino acids. CDR3 DNA: TGTGCCAGCCGAGACAGGTGGGAGTACTTC. Amino acid sequence: CASRDRWEYF.

This chain connects TRBV5-1 to TRBJ2-1, with D tentatively TRBD1 (5 bases). The germline V gene encodes CDR1 SGHRS and CDR2 YFSETQ. The CDR3 runs to 14 residues. Between the trimmed V and J ends, which lost 0 bases and 6 bases, there was a span of 10 bases. The CDR3 reads CASSLATGFNEQFF. Here the CDR3 DNA reads TGCGCCAGCAGCTTGGCCACAGGTTTCAATGAGCAGTTCTTC.